A selection of T cell receptor beta chains follows, all from one sample in a study of T-cell memory formation after mild COVID-19. TCRdb recomputed calls from the 5' RACE reads with MiXCR, one row per CDR3 protein. The sample lists 110,000 to 150,000 distinct CDR3 sequences, more than 13% seen once, with more than 25% in the top ten. The sequenced sample was PBMCs or a T cell subset sorted from them (not recorded which). These receptors came from an adult woman who had mild COVID-19 (a few samples of this study predate the infection). Cell type and time point are not known. Both conserved end residues are part of each CDR3. A clone size is listed for some rows: how often the clone was seen (once, few, many), or a class if it is expanded.

>few|TRBV5-7
CASSFRKGAFETQYF
>NA|TRBV25-1
CASSVSGGLVNEQFF
>NA|TRBV5-4
CASSLWGGQPQHF
>NA|TRBV2
CASSWTSVDRETQYF
>few|TRBV29-1
CSVELEGMNTEAFF
>NA|TRBV5-1
CASSSAGDPDTQYF
>NA|TRBV7-8
CASSLKGAGPFDGYTF
>few|TRBV7-8
CASSLGESEQYF
>NA|TRBV3-1
CAATAGGADTQYF
>NA|TRBV10-3
CAISTGTSVRETQYF
>NA|TRBV30
CAWSRLGGGDEQFF
>NA|TRBV21-1
CASSPKVEGSGADTQYF
>NA|TRBV27
CASSLFSSGEQFF
>NA|TRBV5-5
CASSKKAGTVQNEKLFF
>NA|TRBV4-1
CASSQVAGGVQETQYF
>few|TRBV29-1
CSVPGQINEQFF
>NA|TRBV29-1
CSVVLAGSYEQYF
>many|TRBV7-2
CASSLVPGGYNEQFF
>NA|TRBV24-1
CATSDPFQDTGELFF
>NA|TRBV9
CASSQRGGYNEQFF
>few|TRBV7-8
CASSLAWQVYGYTF
>NA|TRBV5-6
CASSSLTGTASNTEAFF
>NA|TRBV4-3
CASSPRQGSVTQYF
>many|TRBV19
CASSPYPGTGLHIQYF
>NA|TRBV20-1
CSAQGRTSYEQYF
>NA|TRBV7-8
CASSLMAGLPGEQYF
>NA|TRBV2
CASSEAALIYPGELFF
>few|TRBV4-1
CASSHPGDNGELFF
>NA|TRBV11-3
CASSLFDSGSYEQYF
>few|TRBV15
CATSRGGLAGAVYEQYF
>NA|TRBV10-3
CAISNPGRGNSNLHF
>many|TRBV18
CASPRFDRDPYEQYF
>few|TRBV6-2/TRBV6-3
CASSLGTGGDGYTF
>NA|TRBV11-1
CASSRTPGNTGELFF
>many|TRBV7-9
CASSPGQSRNEQYF
>NA|TRBV11-1
CASSPNTGAEQYF
>NA|TRBV13
CASTTTGNTGELFF
>NA|TRBV5-1
CASSLSPSEGYTF
>few|TRBV11-2
CASTPPGQGNGYTF
>NA|TRBV10-3
CAISNRAGQPQHF
>many|TRBV4-3
CASSQDGGIETQYF
>few|TRBV7-8
CASSSGQFYYEQYF
>few|TRBV7-9
CASSSLVGLVYEQYF
>few|TRBV12-3/TRBV12-4
CASSFGPLNTEAFF
>few|TRBV6-5
CASSYSGASSNQPQHF
>few|TRBV19
CASSIWDSPPGDTQYF
>NA|TRBV29-1
CSAVSSSPNTGELFF
>NA|TRBV5-1
CASSFKDREGETQYF
>few|TRBV5-1
CASSFGQGATEAFF
>few|TRBV4-1
CASSQDVRQGDPEAFF
>NA|TRBV7-2
CASSHPGDSLNYGYTF
>NA|TRBV7-6
CASSPGTVTLTYGYTF
>medium-sized|TRBV13
CASSSFKPGQEVSSSYNEQFF
>few|TRBV7-8
CASSSLETGELFF
>few|TRBV9
CASSVDRDYEQYF
>few|TRBV6-6
CASSYSPDTEAFF
>many|TRBV5-1
CASSLASGGTDTQYF